The 20 T cell receptor beta chains in this list originate from one sample, sequenced in a study of T cell repertoires in ileal Crohn's disease. Clones were read by immunoSEQ multiplex PCR, and TCRdb kept only the in-frame ones, dropping some. The data show 13,000 or so clones, with about two thirds seen just once and about 8.6% held by the top ten. The time point is: neoterminal ileum biopsy at postoperative endoscopy, about 6 months after surgery. Sequenced input: ileal tissue. These receptor sequences come from an adult with Crohn's disease.

The V gene is TRBV25-1, the J gene TRBJ2-3, with 13 bases fitting TRBD2. The V gene's germline CDR1 is MGHDK and CDR2 SYGVNS. This CDR3 comprises 15 residues. Germline trimming cut 9 bases from V and 1 base from J; bases unmatched to any gene: 4. The CDR3 region is CASAGTSGGTDTQYF. Here the CDR3 DNA reads TGTGCCAGTGCAGGGACTAGCGGGGGCACAGATACGCAGTATTTT.

The chain combines TRBV18 with TRBJ2-5; 9 bases are a match to TRBD2. This CDR3 spans 17 amino acids. The germline CDR1 and CDR2 sequences are KGHSH and LQKENI. Losses at the gene ends were 3 bases for V and 5 bases for J; bases not matched to a gene: 13. In nucleotides, the CDR3 is TGTGCCAGCTCACCGCGCTTGGTTGCGGGGGGGACCGAGACCCAGTACTTC. Translation gives CASSPRLVAGGTETQYF.

The chain links TRBV7-9 to TRBJ1-2; possible D gene TRBD1, 5 bases. V lost 11 bases and J lost 2, with 12 bases in between. Germline CDR1 is SEHNR and CDR2 is FQNEAQ (reference sequence). The CDR3 loop spans 12 amino acids. In DNA form, the CDR3 reads TGTGCCGGGACGACGGGGAACTATGGCTACACCTTC. It encodes CAGTTGNYGYTF.

The CDR3 DNA reads as TGTGCCAGCAGCGCCCTGTCCGGGACAGGGGGCTACGAGCAGTACTTC. Translating gives CASSALSGTGGYEQYF. The chain recombines TRBV11-2 with TRBJ2-7, with 11 nucleotides matching TRBD1. CDR1 is SGHAT, CDR2 FQNNGV, per germline. J gave up 3 bases and V 5 bases, and 9 bases lay outside the gene matches. The CDR3 length is 16 residues.

The rearrangement uses TRBV28 and TRBJ1-1; D call uncertain. Per the germline V gene, CDR1 is MDHEN and CDR2 is SYDVKM. Deletions cut 4 bases from V and 3 bases from J, with 6 bases between. The CDR3 extends over 12 amino acids. CDR3: CASSSLDTEAFF. The CDR3 coding sequence is TGTGCCAGCAGTTCGTTAGACACTGAAGCTTTCTTT.

The genes are TRBV6-1 and TRBJ1-2; D is perhaps TRBD1 (6 bases). V was pared by 4 bases and J by 8 bases, with 14 bases between. Germline values: CDR1 MNHNS, CDR2 SASEGT. The CDR3 has 13 amino acids. The CDR3 reads CASSVTGLGGYTF. The CDR3 region has the DNA TGTGCCAGCAGTGTTACAGGGCTAGGCGGCTACACCTTC.

V usage is TRBV30 and J usage is TRBJ1-6; the D is unclear. The germline V gene has CDR1 GTSNPN and CDR2 SVGIG (reference sequence). Deletions cut 4 bases from V and 7 bases from J, with 14 bases between. This CDR3 region has 14 residues. In DNA form, the CDR3 reads TGTGCCTGGAAGGGTGGGCAGGAGAATTCACCCCTCCACTTT. Its protein product is CAWKGGQENSPLHF.

The chain uses TRBV19 and TRBJ2-1, with D perhaps TRBD1 (6 bases). Germline-derived CDR1 and CDR2 are LNHDA and SQIVND (reference sequence). The length of the CDR3 is 16 residues. V was clipped by 0 bases and J by 10 bases, with 19 bases between them. CDR3 in DNA: TGTGCCAGTAGTATAGATCTATACAGGGTCTGGGGGGAGCAGTTCTTC. It translates to CASSIDLYRVWGEQFF.

By share of the sample, this clone is medium-sized. This chain connects TRBV4-1 to TRBJ2-3; 9 nucleotides match TRBD1. Looked up from germline, CDR1 is MGHRA and CDR2 is YSYEKL. V gave up 0 bases and J gave up 5 bases; unmatched junction bases: 12. There are 18 residues in the CDR3. In nucleotides, the CDR3 is TGCGCCAGCAGCCAAGAGGCAGGGGGACAGGGTAGGGGAGATACGCAGTATTTT. Its translation: CASSQEAGGQGRGDTQYF.

The chain links TRBV30 to TRBJ1-4; D is ambiguous. V lost 1 base to trimming and J lost 5 bases, with 14 bases between them. This CDR3 region has 15 residues. The germline gives CDR1 GTSNPN, CDR2 SVGIG (reference sequence). CDR3 region: CAWSAPGKQNEKLFF. Written as DNA, the CDR3 is TGTGCCTGGAGTGCTCCGGGAAAGCAAAATGAAAAACTGTTTTTT.

The chain has TRBV29-1 and TRBJ1-2; D is perhaps TRBD1 (5 bases). With 8 bases removed from V and 4 bases from J, the gap between germline ends came to 11 bases. Germline CDR1 and CDR2: SQVTM and ANQGSEA. This CDR3 has 11 residues. The CDR3 DNA is TGCAGCACCACCGGGACCTATGGCTACACCTTC. This sequence encodes CSTTGTYGYTF.

This clone has just one count. This rearrangement joins TRBV7-3 to TRBJ1-1; D remains ambiguous. This CDR3 comprises 13 residues. CDR1 SGHTA and CDR2 FQGTGA come from the germline V gene. V was pared by 0 bases and J by 3 bases, with 5 bases between. In DNA form, the CDR3 reads TGTGCCAGCAGCTTAACGTCAGACACTGAAGCTTTCTTT. The encoded protein is CASSLTSDTEAFF. Filled out from reference TRBV7-3 and TRBJ1-1, the complete variable domain reads GAGVSQTPSNKVTEKGKYVELRCDPISGHTALYWYRQSLGQGPEFLIYFQGTGAADDSGLPNDRFFAVRPEGSVSTLKIQRTERGDSAVYLCASSLTSDTEAFFGQGTRLTVV.

V is TRBV2 and J is TRBJ2-1; D uncertain. Germline V CDR1 and CDR2: SNHLY, FYNNEI. This CDR3 is 11 amino acids long. Trimming pared 6 bases from V and 7 bases from J, leaving 7 bases between. The CDR3 region has the DNA TGTGCCAGCAGCCTATCGAATGAGCAGTTCTTC. This codes for CASSLSNEQFF.

The CDR3, as DNA: TGTGCCAGCAGCCAAGATTTGGGGGCTGAAGCTTTCTTT. It translates to CASSQDLGAEAFF. This chain links TRBV4-2 with TRBJ1-1; tentatively, D is TRBD1 (5 bases). V was shortened by 0 bases and J by 6 bases, with 8 bases between the two germline ends. The CDR3 consists of 13 residues. The V gene's germline CDR1 is LGHNA and CDR2 YNFKEQ.

V gene TRBV5-6 combines with J gene TRBJ2-3; 10 positions match TRBD2. CDR1 is SGHDT and CDR2 is YYEEEE in the germline V gene. After removal of 10 bases from V and 2 bases from J, the junction contained 10 bases not matched to a gene. This CDR3 has 15 residues. The DNA of the CDR3 is TGTGCCGTAGCGTCCACTAGCGGGGTCACAGATACGCAGTATTTT. It translates to CAVASTSGVTDTQYF.

This sequence joins TRBV4-1 and TRBJ1-2, with no clear D. V lost 5 bases and J lost 8, with 15 bases in between. Germline loops: CDR1 MGHRA, CDR2 YSYEKL. This CDR3 has 13 residues. CDR3 bases: TGCGCCAGCAGCTCCCGACGGGCCACGGGCTACACCTTC. It codes for CASSSRRATGYTF.

V and J are TRBV7-9 and TRBJ1-2; D call uncertain. This CDR3 region has 14 residues. V lost 1 base and J lost 8, with 14 bases in between. Germline CDR1 reads SEHNR; CDR2 reads FQNEAQ (reference sequence). The CDR3 sequence: CASSLGAGNEGYTF. The CDR3 DNA follows: TGTGCCAGCAGCTTAGGTGCGGGGAATGAGGGCTACACCTTC.

The CDR3 spells CASSLGGAHSYEQYF. CDR3 DNA sequence: TGTGCCAGCAGTTTAGGGGGGGCCCACTCCTACGAGCAGTACTTC. The chain has TRBV27 and TRBJ2-7; possibly TRBD2 for D (7 bases). CDR3 length: 15 residues. Trimming pared 2 bases from V and 0 bases from J, leaving 11 bases between. The germline V gene encodes CDR1 MNHEY and CDR2 SMNVEV (reference sequence).

CDR3 protein: CASSPQGGGGYTF. CDR3 coding DNA: TGCGCCAGCAGCCCTCAAGGTGGGGGAGGCTACACCTTC. J is TRBJ1-2 and V is TRBV5-1; the D gene is possibly TRBD1 (5 bases). CDR1 SGHRS and CDR2 YFSETQ come from the germline V gene. Trimming cost V 4 bases and J 8 bases, with 15 bases left between them. The CDR3 covers 13 residues.

The chain combines TRBV27 with TRBJ2-1; TRBD1 agrees at 10 bases. Germline V gene lookup returns CDR1 MNHEY and CDR2 SMNVEV (reference sequence). This CDR3 is built from 17 residues. V was clipped by 6 bases and J by 6 bases; unmatched bases: 14. The CDR3 loop reads CASSPLPGQGTGNEQFF. Here the CDR3 DNA reads TGTGCCAGCAGCCCGTTGCCGGGACAGGGGACGGGCAATGAGCAGTTCTTC.